Shown below are 21 T cell receptor beta chains from a single sample sequenced in a study of cytomegalovirus exposure and HLA in healthy donors. 60 Vbeta and 13 Jbeta primers were used in PCR. This table comes from immunoSEQ multiplex PCR, and its TCRdb copy is limited to in-frame clones, with some not included. This sample has roughly 150,000 clones, with 65% to 85% found just once. Sequencing used PBMCs. The receptors stem from a woman aged 50 to 60 in good health and CMV-seropositive.

The V call is TRBV6-5, the J call TRBJ2-1; TRBD2 matches at 7 bases. Germline-derived CDR1 and CDR2 are MNHEY and SVGAGI. The V gene end was trimmed by 6 bases and the J gene end by 4 bases; junction bases not matched to a gene: 9. The CDR3 is 15 amino acids. The CDR3 nucleotides read TGTGCCAGCAGCTTCCCCGGGGGGTCATACAATGAGCAGTTCTTC. This gives the protein CASSFPGGSYNEQFF.

V usage is TRBV27 and J usage is TRBJ1-1, with D possibly being TRBD1 (6 bases). Germline V CDR1 and CDR2: MNHEY, SMNVEV (reference sequence). CDR3 length: 18 amino acids. With 7 bases removed from V and 2 bases from J, the gap between germline ends came to 26 bases. CDR3: CASTTYSGVSSPNTEAFF. The CDR3 nucleotides read TGTGCCAGCACCACTTATTCAGGGGTCTCTTCCCCCAACACTGAAGCTTTCTTT.

This chain joins TRBV4-1 and TRBJ2-7; 8 positions match TRBD2. CDR3 length equals 15 residues. V was pared by 1 base and J by 5 bases, with 7 bases of the junction left unmatched. The germline V gene has CDR1 MGHRA and CDR2 YSYEKL. CDR3 coding DNA: TGCGCCAGCAGCCAAGTGTCGGGGGGGCGGGACGAGCAGTACTTC. Encoded protein: CASSQVSGGRDEQYF.

The chain couples TRBV2 to TRBJ1-1; no definite D call. The germline gives CDR1 SNHLY, CDR2 FYNNEI. The CDR3 runs to 15 residues. V lost 3 bases and J 2 bases, leaving 13 bases between the germline ends. DNA of the CDR3: TGTGCCAGCAGTGAGGATCTGGGGAGAAACACTGAAGCTTTCTTT. This gives the protein CASSEDLGRNTEAFF.

This chain links TRBV5-1 with TRBJ2-1; D call uncertain. The CDR3 covers 14 residues. Germline-derived CDR1 and CDR2 are SGHRS and YFSETQ. The germline V and J ends were trimmed by 0 bases and 7 bases, with 11 bases remaining between them. As DNA, the CDR3 is TGCGCCAGCAGCTTGGGAGGTGGCCAAAATGAGCAGTTCTTC. This translates into CASSLGGGQNEQFF. The variable domain in full, completed from reference TRBV5-1 and TRBJ2-1, reads KAGVTQTPRYLIKTRGQQVTLSCSPISGHRSVSWYQQTPGQGLQFLFEYFSETQRNKGNFPGRFSGRQFSNSRSEMNVSTLELGDSALYLCASSLGGGQNEQFFGPGTRLTVL.

This clone was seen just once. A read error may produce the germline difference seen at one junction end. Different DNA sequences within this sample yield the same CDR3. This chain links TRBV5-6 with TRBJ1-6; no definite D call. The CDR3 is 16 amino acids. Looked up from germline, CDR1 is SGHDT and CDR2 is YYEEEE. The CDR3 reads CASSLALREGNSPLHF. The CDR3 DNA sequence: TGTGCCAGCAGCTTGGCCCTCCGGGAGGGTAATTCACCCCTCCACTTC.

The V gene is TRBV27, the J gene TRBJ1-2; D possibly corresponds to TRBD1 (6 bases). Germline CDR1 MNHEY, CDR2 SMNVEV (reference sequence). Deletions cut 0 bases from V and 5 bases from J, with 13 bases between. The CDR3 has 15 residues. The CDR3, as DNA: TGTGCCAGCAGTTTATCGCCAGGGGCAGCTTATGGCTACACCTTC. Translation gives CASSLSPGAAYGYTF.

The V gene is TRBV2, the J gene TRBJ2-5, with TRBD1 matching 7 bases. The DNA end lines up better with TRBJ2-7; the J call may be wrong. Looked up from germline, CDR1 is SNHLY and CDR2 is FYNNEI. The CDR3 totals 14 residues. The CDR3, as DNA: TGTGCCAGCAGGGAACAGGGGAAGGGCTACGAGCAGTACTTC. It is translated as CASREQGKGYEQYF.

This chain links TRBV2 with TRBJ2-1; D gene unclear. V was shortened by 10 bases and J by 4 bases, with 14 bases between the two germline ends. CDR3 size: 13 residues. CDR1 is SNHLY and CDR2 is FYNNEI in the germline V gene. For the CDR3, the DNA is TGTGCCAACAACGCACCGAAATACAATGAGCAGTTCTTC. Its protein is CANNAPKYNEQFF.

This clone was counted a single time. The genes are TRBV30 and TRBJ2-3, with D tentatively TRBD2 (5 bases). CDR1 is GTSNPN and CDR2 is SVGIG in the germline V gene (reference sequence). This CDR3 is built from 10 residues. The V end was cut by 3 bases, the J end by 9 bases, with 7 bases between. CDR3 DNA: TGTGCCTGGAGCGGGAAAACGCAGTATTTT. It is translated as CAWSGKTQYF.

This sequence joins TRBV4-1 and TRBJ2-7; a possible D gene is TRBD1 (7 bases). The ends were cut back, 3 bases at V and 3 bases at J, with 15 bases in the middle. The CDR3 is made up of 15 amino acids. Germline loops: CDR1 MGHRA, CDR2 YSYEKL. The CDR3 DNA follows: TGCGCCAGCAGCCAGGAGGGACAGCAGCGCTACGAGCAGTACTTC. It translates to CASSQEGQQRYEQYF.

V and J are TRBV10-1 and TRBJ2-2; perhaps TRBD2 as D (6 bases). Trimming left V 3 bases short and J 4 bases short, with 12 bases between. The germline CDR1 and CDR2 sequences are WNHNN and SYGVQD (reference sequence). This CDR3 is built from 15 residues. The CDR3 DNA follows: TGCGCCAGCAGTGAAAAACTAGCTCCCACCGGGGAGCTGTTTTTT. Translation gives CASSEKLAPTGELFF.

This chain connects TRBV6-5 to TRBJ2-5; 7 bases match TRBD2. V shed 0 bases and J 2 bases; nucleotides not matched to a gene: 3. This CDR3 is built from 15 residues. From germline, CDR1 is MNHEY and CDR2 SVGAGI. CDR3 sequence reads: CASSYSPGGQETQYF. CDR3 nucleotides: TGTGCCAGCAGTTACTCACCGGGGGGACAAGAGACCCAGTACTTC.

The CDR3 DNA reads as TGCGCCAGCAGCTTAGACAGGGGATTAATGTACGAGCAGTACTTC. The encoded protein is CASSLDRGLMYEQYF. The genes are TRBV5-1 and TRBJ2-7; 8 positions agree with TRBD1. The CDR3 sequence is 15 residues long. Germline V gives CDR1 SGHRS, CDR2 YFSETQ. Germline trimming cut 2 bases from V and 4 bases from J; bases unmatched to any gene: 8.

V is TRBV7-6 and J is TRBJ1-5; a possible D gene is TRBD1 (5 bases). The CDR3 length is 15 residues. Trimming took off 0 bases at V and 1 base at J, with 7 bases between the two ends. Germline CDR1 and CDR2: SGHVS and FNYEAQ. This chain's CDR3 is CASSLAAGSNQPQHF. The CDR3 DNA reads TGTGCCAGCAGCTTAGCAGCAGGGAGCAATCAGCCCCAGCATTTT.

This sequence joins TRBV2 and TRBJ1-2, with TRBD1 as a possible D gene (6 bases). Trimming stripped 8 bases from V and 12 bases from J, with 22 bases between. The CDR3 extends over 13 amino acids. Germline CDR1 SNHLY, CDR2 FYNNEI. Here the CDR3 DNA reads TGTGCCAGCCAAGGGCTGGGGGCGATCAGTCACACCTTC. Its protein product is CASQGLGAISHTF.

This rearrangement joins TRBV27 to TRBJ1-5; D uncertain. CDR3 length: 13 residues. V shed 4 bases and J shed 4 bases, with 8 bases lying between them. The germline gives CDR1 MNHEY, CDR2 SMNVEV (reference sequence). This chain's CDR3 is CASSSLNNQPQHF. The DNA for the CDR3 is TGTGCCAGCAGTTCCCTAAATAATCAGCCCCAGCATTTT.

The genes are TRBV27 and TRBJ2-1; the match to TRBD2 covers 9 bases. The V and J ends lost 4 bases and 6 bases, in that order; junction bases with no gene match: 7. The CDR3 is 15 residues long. CDR1 MNHEY and CDR2 SMNVEV come from the germline V gene (reference sequence). DNA of the CDR3: TGTGCCAGCAGTTCTAGCGGGGTAAAGATCAATGAGCAGTTCTTC. Translation: CASSSSGVKINEQFF.

This clone appeared a single time. V usage is TRBV5-5 and J usage is TRBJ2-3; tentatively, D is TRBD2 (5 bases). The CDR3 runs 13 residues. Per the germline V gene, CDR1 is SGHKS and CDR2 is YYEKEE (reference sequence). The V end was cut by 6 bases, the J end by 3 bases, with 11 bases between. The DNA for the CDR3 is TGTGCCAGCATCTTTGAGGGAACAGATACGCAGTATTTT. Its protein product is CASIFEGTDTQYF. Full variable domain (missing parts from reference TRBV5-5 and TRBJ2-3): DAGVTQSPTHLIKTRGQQVTLRCSPISGHKSVSWYQQVLGQGPQFIFQYYEKEERGRGNFPDRFSARQFPNYSSELNVNALLLGDSALYLCASIFEGTDTQYFGPGTRLTVL.

The chain links TRBV11-1 to TRBJ1-2; possibly TRBD1 for D (6 bases). Trimming removed 5 bases from V and 6 bases from J, with 10 bases in between. This CDR3 contains 12 residues. Germline CDR1 and CDR2: SGHAT and FQDESV (reference sequence). The CDR3 protein is CASSHQGHGYTF. CDR3 nucleotide sequence: TGTGCCAGCAGCCATCAGGGGCATGGCTACACCTTC. Variable domain in full (rest from reference TRBV11-1 and TRBJ1-2): EAEVAQSPRYKITEKSQAVAFWCDPISGHATLYWYRQILGQGPELLVQFQDESVVDDSQLPKDRFSAERLKGVDSTLKIQPAELGDSAMYLCASSHQGHGYTFGSGTRLTVV.

The CDR3 region has the DNA TGTGCCATCAGTGACAGGGTCTCCTCCCAGCCCCAGCATTTT. Amino acids: CAISDRVSSQPQHF. V and J are TRBV10-3 and TRBJ1-5, with TRBD1 as a possible D gene (5 bases). The CDR3 spans 14 residues. Per the germline V gene, CDR1 is ENHRY and CDR2 is SYGVKD. V was clipped by 3 bases and J by 7 bases, with 13 bases between them.